This is a list of T cell receptor beta chains from one sample in a study of Graves' ophthalmopathy and Graves' hyperthyroidism. TCRdb re-derived calls from the multiplex PCR reads in MiXCR, one entry per CDR3 protein. The sample shows some 390,000 distinct CDR3 sequences, 15% to 20% of them seen only once. The sequenced sample was peripheral blood. These TCRs come from a woman under 30 with Graves' ophthalmopathy. Each CDR3 is given with its conserved first and last residue. D genes are given only for firm matches. The size entry is marked missing in some rows and otherwise reads once, few, many or a size class.

d_gene,v_gene,j_gene,abundance,CDR3aa,CDR3nt
TRBD2,TRBV19,TRBJ2-5,many,CASSLWDSGSQETQYF,TGTGCCAGTAGTCTATGGGATAGCGGGAGTCAAGAGACCCAGTACTTC
.,TRBV12-3/TRBV12-4,TRBJ1-5,.,CASTGAPGYQPQHF,TGTGCCAGCACAGGAGCTCCGGGGTACCAGCCCCAGCATTTT
.,TRBV27,TRBJ1-1,many,CASTKGVGNTEAFF,TGTGCCAGCACCAAAGGGGTGGGGAACACTGAAGCTTTCTTT
.,TRBV6-5,TRBJ2-5,.,CASSYGKGETQYF,TGTGCCAGCAGTTACGGCAAGGGAGAGACCCAGTACTTC
.,TRBV5-6,TRBJ2-7,many,CASSLWPGNEQYF,TGTGCCAGCAGCTTGTGGCCAGGGAACGAGCAGTACTTC
.,TRBV5-4,TRBJ1-1,many,CASSLAHRDLALTEAFF,TGTGCCAGCAGCTTGGCCCACAGGGATTTAGCCTTAACTGAAGCTTTCTTT
TRBD1,TRBV29-1,TRBJ2-7,many,CSVPGQFYEQYF,TGCAGCGTGCCGGGACAGTTCTACGAGCAGTACTTC
.,TRBV30,TRBJ1-1,many,CAWSVKGVNTEAFF,TGTGCCTGGAGTGTAAAAGGGGTTAACACTGAAGCTTTCTTT
TRBD1,TRBV28,TRBJ1-5,few,CASSVSGQQNQPQHF,TGTGCCAGCAGTGTTTCGGGACAGCAAAATCAGCCCCAGCATTTT
.,TRBV3-1,TRBJ1-6,.,CASSEVDDWISPLHF,TGTGCCAGCAGCGAGGTTGACGATTGGATTTCACCCCTCCACTTT